This TCR beta chain derives from a study of T cell responses to AZD1222 COVID-19 vaccine. The protocol was immunoSEQ multiplex PCR, while the TCRdb copy is restricted to in-frame clones and leaves out a portion. This sample carries around 99,000 clones, around 87% of them seen once, and the ten largest clones take approximately 4.3%. V lost 5 bases and J lost 0, with 19 bases in between. Germline loops: CDR1 SGHAT, CDR2 FQNNGV. This CDR3 region has 17 residues. The sequence was collected from an adult in good health. The sequenced sample was peripheral blood, obtained on day 0 of AZD1222 vaccination. This chain connects TRBV11-2 to TRBJ1-2; the D gene is possibly TRBD1 (5 bases). CDR3 region: CASSLTRDLLPNYGYTF. In DNA, the CDR3 is TGTGCCAGCAGCCTAACGAGGGACCTTTTACCTAACTATGGCTACACCTTC.